The T cell receptor beta chain described here comes from a study of CD8+ T cells in alopecia areata. Turning to the study itself: Tofacitinib therapy took 6 to 18 months; 6 months off drug came after. General study findings and limits: Tofacitinib significantly brought down scalp clonality and expanded CD8+ clones among top 100. In scalp and blood, many expanded lesional clones persisted during tofacitinib.

This clone was observed a handful of times. No antigen is known for it. Treatment described: oral pan-JAK inhibitor, 5-10 mg twice daily. Sampling of alopecia areata patients yielded lesional scalp punch biopsies as well as peripheral blood. Per the germline V gene, CDR1 is SGHRS and CDR2 is YFSETQ. The CDR3 spans 14 residues. V shed 1 base and J shed 1 base, with 7 bases lying between them. After isolation, RNA underwent reverse transcription to generate cDNA as the sequencing template. TCRdb keeps only in-frame clones here, not all; method: immunoSEQ multiplex PCR. The repertoire holds about 200,000 clones, with less than 65% as singletons.

The chain links TRBV5-1 to TRBJ2-3; D not resolved. The TCR comes from a human donor with alopecia areata. The input for sequencing was CD4+ T cells sorted from blood, taken at week 4, from a patient treated with tofacitinib. CDR3 nucleotide sequence: TGCGCCAGCAGCTTGTCGACCCGCACAGATACGCAGTATTTT. As protein: CASSLSTRTDTQYF.